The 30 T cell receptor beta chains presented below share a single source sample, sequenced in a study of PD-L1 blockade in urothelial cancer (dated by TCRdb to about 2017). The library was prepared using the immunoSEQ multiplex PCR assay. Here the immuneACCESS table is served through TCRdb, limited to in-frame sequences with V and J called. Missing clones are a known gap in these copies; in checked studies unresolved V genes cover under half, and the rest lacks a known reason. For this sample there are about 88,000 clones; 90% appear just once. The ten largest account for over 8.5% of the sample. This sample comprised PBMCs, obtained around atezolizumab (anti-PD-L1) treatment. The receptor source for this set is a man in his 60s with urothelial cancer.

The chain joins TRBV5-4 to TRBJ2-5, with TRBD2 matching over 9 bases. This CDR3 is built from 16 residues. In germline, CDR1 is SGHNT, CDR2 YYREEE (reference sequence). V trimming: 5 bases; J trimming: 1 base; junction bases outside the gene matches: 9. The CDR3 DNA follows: TGTGCCAGCAGAATCTCGGGGCGGGGGGGCCAAGAGACCCAGTACTTC. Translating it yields CASRISGRGGQETQYF.

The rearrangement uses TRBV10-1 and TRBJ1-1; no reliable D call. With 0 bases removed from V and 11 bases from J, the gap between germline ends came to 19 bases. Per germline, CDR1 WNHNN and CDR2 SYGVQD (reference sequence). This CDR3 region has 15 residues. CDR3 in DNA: TGCGCCAGCAGTGAGTCCCTGTGGGCCCAGGAAACCGCTTTCTTT. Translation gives CASSESLWAQETAFF.

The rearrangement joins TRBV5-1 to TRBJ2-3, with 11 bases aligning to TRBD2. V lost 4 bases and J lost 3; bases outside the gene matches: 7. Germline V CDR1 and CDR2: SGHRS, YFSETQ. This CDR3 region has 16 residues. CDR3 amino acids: CASSISGGAHTDTQYF. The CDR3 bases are TGCGCCAGCAGCATTAGCGGGGGGGCCCATACAGATACGCAGTATTTT.

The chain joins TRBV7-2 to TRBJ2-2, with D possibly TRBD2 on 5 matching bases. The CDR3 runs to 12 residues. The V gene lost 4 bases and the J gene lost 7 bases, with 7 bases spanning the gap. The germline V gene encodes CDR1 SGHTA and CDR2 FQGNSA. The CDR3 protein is CASSSEVGELFF. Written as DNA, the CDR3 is TGTGCCAGCAGCTCGGAGGTCGGGGAGCTGTTTTTT.

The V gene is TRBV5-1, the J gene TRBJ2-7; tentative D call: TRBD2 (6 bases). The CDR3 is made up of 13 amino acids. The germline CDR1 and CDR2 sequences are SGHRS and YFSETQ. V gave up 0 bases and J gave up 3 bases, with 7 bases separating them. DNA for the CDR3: TGCGCCAGCAGCTTGGCGCGGGACTACGAGCAGTACTTC. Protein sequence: CASSLARDYEQYF. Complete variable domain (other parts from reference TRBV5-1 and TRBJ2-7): KAGVTQTPRYLIKTRGQQVTLSCSPISGHRSVSWYQQTPGQGLQFLFEYFSETQRNKGNFPGRFSGRQFSNSRSEMNVSTLELGDSALYLCASSLARDYEQYFGPGTRLTVT.

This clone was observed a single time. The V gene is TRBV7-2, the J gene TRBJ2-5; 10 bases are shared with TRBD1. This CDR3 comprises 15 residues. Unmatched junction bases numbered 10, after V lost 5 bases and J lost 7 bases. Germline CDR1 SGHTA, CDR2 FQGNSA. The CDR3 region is CASSHDRGRGGTQYF. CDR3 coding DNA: TGTGCCAGCAGCCACGACAGGGGGCGCGGGGGGACCCAGTACTTC. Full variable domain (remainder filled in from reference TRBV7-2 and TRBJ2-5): GAGVSQSPSNKVTEKGKDVELRCDPISGHTALYWYRQSLGQGLEFLIYFQGNSAPDKSGLPSDRFSAERTGGSVSTLTIQRTQQEDSAVYLCASSHDRGRGGTQYFGPGTRLLVL.

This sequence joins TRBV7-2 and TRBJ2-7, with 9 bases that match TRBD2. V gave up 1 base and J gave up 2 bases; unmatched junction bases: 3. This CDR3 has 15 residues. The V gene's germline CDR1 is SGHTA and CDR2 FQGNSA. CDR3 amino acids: CASSLGLAEPYEQYF. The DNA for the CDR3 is TGTGCCAGCAGCTTAGGACTAGCGGAACCCTACGAGCAGTACTTC.

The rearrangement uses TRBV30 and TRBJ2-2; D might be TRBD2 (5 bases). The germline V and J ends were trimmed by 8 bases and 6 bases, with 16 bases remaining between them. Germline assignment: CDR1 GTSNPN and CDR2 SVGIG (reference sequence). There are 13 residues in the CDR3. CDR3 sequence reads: CAGDSTEAGELFF. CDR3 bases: TGTGCCGGGGATTCGACGGAGGCCGGGGAGCTGTTTTTT.

CDR3: CASSKDRGQYNEQFF. CDR3 DNA: TGTGCCAGCAGCAAAGACAGGGGTCAGTACAATGAGCAGTTCTTC. This sequence joins TRBV7-2 and TRBJ2-1; 8 nucleotides align to TRBD1. The CDR3 contains 15 residues. The junction had 7 bases not matched to a gene; V was cut back by 5 bases and J by 4 bases. Germline V lookup: CDR1 SGHTA, CDR2 FQGNSA.

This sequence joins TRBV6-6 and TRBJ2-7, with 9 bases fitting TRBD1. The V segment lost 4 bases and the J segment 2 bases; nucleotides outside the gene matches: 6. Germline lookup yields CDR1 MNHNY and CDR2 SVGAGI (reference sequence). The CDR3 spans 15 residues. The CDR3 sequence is CASSLGQGMPYEQYF. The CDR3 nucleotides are TGTGCCAGCAGTTTGGGACAGGGCATGCCCTACGAGCAGTACTTC.

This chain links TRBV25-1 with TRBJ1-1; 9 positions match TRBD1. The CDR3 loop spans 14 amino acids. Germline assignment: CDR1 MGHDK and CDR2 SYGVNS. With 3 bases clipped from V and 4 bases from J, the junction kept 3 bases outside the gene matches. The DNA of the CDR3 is TGTGCCAGCAGTGACTGGACAGGGGTCACTGAAGCTTTCTTT. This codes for CASSDWTGVTEAFF.

Here the CDR3 DNA reads TGCGCCAGCAGCCTAGCCGGGATCCAGCGGGGCACAGATACGCAGTATTTT. Translating gives CASSLAGIQRGTDTQYF. This chain connects TRBV4-1 to TRBJ2-3; D might be TRBD2 (6 bases). The V end lost 4 bases, the J end lost 1 base, and 18 bases lay between the germline ends. The CDR3 is 17 residues long. Germline CDR1 and CDR2: MGHRA and YSYEKL.

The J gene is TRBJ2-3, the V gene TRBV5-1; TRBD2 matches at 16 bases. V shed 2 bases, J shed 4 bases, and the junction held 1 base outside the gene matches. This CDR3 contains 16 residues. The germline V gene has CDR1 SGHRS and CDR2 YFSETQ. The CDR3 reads CASSFGTSGGADTQYF. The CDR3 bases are TGCGCCAGCAGCTTCGGGACTAGCGGGGGGGCAGATACGCAGTATTTT.

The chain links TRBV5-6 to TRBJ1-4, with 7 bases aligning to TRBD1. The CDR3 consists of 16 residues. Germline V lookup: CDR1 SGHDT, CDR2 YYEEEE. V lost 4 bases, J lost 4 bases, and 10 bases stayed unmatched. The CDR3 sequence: CASSPASGTVNEKLFF. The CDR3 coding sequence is TGTGCCAGCAGCCCAGCCTCAGGGACAGTTAATGAAAAACTGTTTTTT. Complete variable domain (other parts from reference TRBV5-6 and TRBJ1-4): DAGVTQSPTHLIKTRGQQVTLRCSPKSGHDTVSWYQQALGQGPQFIFQYYEEEERQRGNFPDRFSGHQFPNYSSELNVNALLLGDSALYLCASSPASGTVNEKLFFGSGTQLSVL.

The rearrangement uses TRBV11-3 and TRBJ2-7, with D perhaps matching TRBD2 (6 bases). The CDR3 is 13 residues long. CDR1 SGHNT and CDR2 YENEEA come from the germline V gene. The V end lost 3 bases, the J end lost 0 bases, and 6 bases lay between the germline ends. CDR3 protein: CASSLGGSYEQYF. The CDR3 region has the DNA TGTGCCAGCAGCTTGGGAGGCTCCTACGAGCAGTACTTC.

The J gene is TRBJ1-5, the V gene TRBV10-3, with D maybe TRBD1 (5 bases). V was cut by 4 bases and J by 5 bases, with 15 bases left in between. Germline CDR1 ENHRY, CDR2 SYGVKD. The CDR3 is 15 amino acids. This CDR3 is CAISAVMGGDQPQHF. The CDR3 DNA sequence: TGTGCCATCAGTGCGGTGATGGGGGGGGATCAGCCCCAGCATTTT.

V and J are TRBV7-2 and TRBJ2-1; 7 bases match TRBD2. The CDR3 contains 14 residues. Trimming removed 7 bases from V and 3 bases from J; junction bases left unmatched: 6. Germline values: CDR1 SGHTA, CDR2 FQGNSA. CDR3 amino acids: CASTYGGDYNEQFF. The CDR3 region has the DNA TGTGCCAGCACTTATGGGGGGGACTACAATGAGCAGTTCTTC.

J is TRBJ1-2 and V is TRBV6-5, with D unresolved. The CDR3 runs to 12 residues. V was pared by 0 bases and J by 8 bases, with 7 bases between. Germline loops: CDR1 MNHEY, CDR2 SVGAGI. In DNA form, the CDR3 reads TGTGCCAGCAGTTACTCAGGAGGAGGCTACACCTTC. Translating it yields CASSYSGGGYTF.

The CDR3 reads CASGVSGNTGELFF. The CDR3 DNA reads TGTGCCAGCGGGGTTAGCGGGAACACCGGGGAGCTGTTTTTT. The V call is TRBV11-3, the J call TRBJ2-2; TRBD2 is a possible D gene (6 bases). CDR1 SGHNT and CDR2 YENEEA come from the germline V gene. The length of the CDR3 is 14 residues. The V end was cut by 8 bases, the J end by 1 base, with 11 bases between.

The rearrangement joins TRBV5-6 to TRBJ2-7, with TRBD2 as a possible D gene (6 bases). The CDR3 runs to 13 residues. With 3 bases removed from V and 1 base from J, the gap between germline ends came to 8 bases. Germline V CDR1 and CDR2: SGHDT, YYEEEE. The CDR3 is CASSSGLSYEQYF. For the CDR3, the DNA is TGTGCCAGCAGCTCGGGACTTTCCTACGAGCAGTACTTC. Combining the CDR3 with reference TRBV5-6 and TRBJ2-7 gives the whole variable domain DAGVTQSPTHLIKTRGQQVTLRCSPKSGHDTVSWYQQALGQGPQFIFQYYEEEERQRGNFPDRFSGHQFPNYSSELNVNALLLGDSALYLCASSSGLSYEQYFGPGTRLTVT.

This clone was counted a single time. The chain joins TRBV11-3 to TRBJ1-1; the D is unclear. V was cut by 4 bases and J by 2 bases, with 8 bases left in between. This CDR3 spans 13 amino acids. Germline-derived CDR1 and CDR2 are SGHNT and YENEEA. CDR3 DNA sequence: TGTGCCAGCAGCTATAAGCTAAACACTGAAGCTTTCTTT. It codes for CASSYKLNTEAFF.

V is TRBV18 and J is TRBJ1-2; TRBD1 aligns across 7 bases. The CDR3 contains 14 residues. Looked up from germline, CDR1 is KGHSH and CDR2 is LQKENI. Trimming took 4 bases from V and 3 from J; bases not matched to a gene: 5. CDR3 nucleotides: TGTGCCAGCTCACTACAGGGGCAGGACTATGGCTACACCTTC. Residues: CASSLQGQDYGYTF.

Written as DNA, the CDR3 is TGCGCCAGCAGCCAAGATCAGAATTCACCCCTCCACTTT. Its protein is CASSQDQNSPLHF. The chain joins TRBV4-3 to TRBJ1-6; no reliable D call. Germline V CDR1 and CDR2: LGHNA, YSLEER. Trimming took 0 bases from V and 7 from J, leaving 4 bases between them. This CDR3 has 13 amino acids.

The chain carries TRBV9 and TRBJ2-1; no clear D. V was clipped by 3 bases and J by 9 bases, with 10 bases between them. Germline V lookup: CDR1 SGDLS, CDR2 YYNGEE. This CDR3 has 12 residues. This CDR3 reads CASSDRAGEQFF. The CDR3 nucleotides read TGTGCCAGCAGCGATAGAGCCGGTGAGCAGTTCTTC.

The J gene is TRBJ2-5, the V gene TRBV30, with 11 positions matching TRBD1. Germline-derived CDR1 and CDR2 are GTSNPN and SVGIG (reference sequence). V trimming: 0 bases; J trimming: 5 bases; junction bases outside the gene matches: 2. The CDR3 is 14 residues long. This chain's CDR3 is CAWSVDRGRETQYF. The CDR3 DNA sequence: TGTGCCTGGAGTGTGGACAGGGGGCGGGAGACCCAGTACTTC.

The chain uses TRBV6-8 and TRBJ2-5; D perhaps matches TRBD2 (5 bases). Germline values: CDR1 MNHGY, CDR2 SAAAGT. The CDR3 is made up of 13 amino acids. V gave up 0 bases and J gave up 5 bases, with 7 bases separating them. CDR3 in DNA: TGTGCCAGCAGTTACTCCGGCGGGGAGACCCAGTACTTC. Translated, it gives CASSYSGGETQYF.

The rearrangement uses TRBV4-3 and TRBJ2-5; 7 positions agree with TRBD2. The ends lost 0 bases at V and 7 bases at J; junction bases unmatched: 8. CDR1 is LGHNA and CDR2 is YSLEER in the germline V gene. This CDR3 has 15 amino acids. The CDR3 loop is CASSQETVTSATQYF. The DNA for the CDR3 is TGCGCCAGCAGCCAAGAGACGGTAACTAGCGCGACCCAGTACTTC.

CDR3 residues: CASSTRLAGGYETQYF. CDR3 DNA: TGTGCCAGCAGCACCCGACTAGCGGGGGGTTATGAGACCCAGTACTTC. V and J are TRBV7-2 and TRBJ2-5; 13 nucleotides agree with TRBD2. This CDR3 contains 16 residues. Trimming removed 5 bases from V and 5 bases from J; junction bases left unmatched: 8. Germline lookup yields CDR1 SGHTA and CDR2 FQGNSA.

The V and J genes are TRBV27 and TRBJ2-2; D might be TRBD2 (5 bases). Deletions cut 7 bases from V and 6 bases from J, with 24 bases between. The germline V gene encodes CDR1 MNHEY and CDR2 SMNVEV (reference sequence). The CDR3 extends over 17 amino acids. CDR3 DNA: TGTGCCAGCATGCTCACCTCGGCGGGCCCCGTCCCCGGGGAGCTGTTTTTT. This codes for CASMLTSAGPVPGELFF.

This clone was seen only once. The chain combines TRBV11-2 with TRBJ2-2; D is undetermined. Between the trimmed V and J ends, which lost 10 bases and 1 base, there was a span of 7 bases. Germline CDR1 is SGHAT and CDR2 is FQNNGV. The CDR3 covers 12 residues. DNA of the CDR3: TGTGCCACAGTTGGGAACACCGGGGAGCTGTTTTTT. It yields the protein CATVGNTGELFF.